This is a list of T cell receptor beta chains from one sample in a study of blood T cell repertoires in COVID-19. Measured with immunoSEQ multiplex PCR; TCRdb has only the in-frame clones, and not every one. Of hundreds of thousands of clones in the sample, around 90% are singletons; the top ten hold approximately 12%. Sequences were obtained from peripheral blood. The receptors stem from a young woman who had recovered from COVID-19. The CDR3 runs from the conserved cysteine through the conserved F or W. Rows give clone size only sometimes, using once, few, many, or a class for an expanded clone.

>14|-|TRBV2
CASSAGQGAGELFF
>15|once|TRBV28
CASSSPSGGIYEQYF
>15|-|TRBV25-1
CASSGWGRAGNTIYF
>14|-|TRBV7-2
CASSLTGTGNTIYF
>14|-|TRBV7-8
CASSTSGRAYEQYF
>13|-|TRBV6-5
CASSYSGGGGYTF
>16|-|TRBV7-6
CASSAASGSGSYEQYF
>15|-|TRBV7-2
CASSLGGQGLYEQYF
>16|-|TRBV10-3
CAISESRGVLGDGYTF
>12|-|TRBV10-2
CATTSGSGTQYF
>13|few|TRBV11-3
CASSFVITGELFF
>14|-|TRBV2
CASRGGGRNTEAFF
>18|once|TRBV6-2/TRBV6-3
CASSYSGTSGDSSYEQYF
>16|-|TRBV29-1
CSVEATQGARYNEQFF
>14|-|TRBV2
CASRGDFPTDTQYF
>14|-|TRBV18
CASSPSGYTDTQYF
>11|once|TRBV12-3/TRBV12-4
CASSLGGPQHF
>15|-|TRBV7-2
CASSPYRGTTVEQFF
>16|-|TRBV10-3
CAISDPGGLSTDTQYF
>12|-|TRBV2
CASSEGGEKKYF